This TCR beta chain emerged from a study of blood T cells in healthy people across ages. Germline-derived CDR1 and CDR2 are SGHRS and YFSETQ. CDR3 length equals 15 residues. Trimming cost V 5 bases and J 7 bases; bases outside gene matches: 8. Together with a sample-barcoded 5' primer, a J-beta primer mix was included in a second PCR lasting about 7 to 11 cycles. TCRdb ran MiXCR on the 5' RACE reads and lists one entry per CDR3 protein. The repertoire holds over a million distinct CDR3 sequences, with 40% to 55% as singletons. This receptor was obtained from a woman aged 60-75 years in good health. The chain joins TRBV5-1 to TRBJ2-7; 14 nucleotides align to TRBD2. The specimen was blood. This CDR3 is CASSFGLAGGWEQYF. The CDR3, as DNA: TGCGCCAGCAGTTTCGGACTAGCGGGAGGTTGGGAGCAGTACTTC.